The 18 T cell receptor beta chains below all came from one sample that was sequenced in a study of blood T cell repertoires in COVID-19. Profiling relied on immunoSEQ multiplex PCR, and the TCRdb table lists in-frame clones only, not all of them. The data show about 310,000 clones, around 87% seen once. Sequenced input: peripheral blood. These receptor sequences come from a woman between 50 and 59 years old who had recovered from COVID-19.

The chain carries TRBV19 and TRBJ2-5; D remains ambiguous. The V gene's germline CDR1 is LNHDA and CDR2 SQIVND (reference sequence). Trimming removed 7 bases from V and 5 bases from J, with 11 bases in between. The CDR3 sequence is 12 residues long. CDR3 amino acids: CASNSPAETQYF. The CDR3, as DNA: TGTGCCAGTAATTCCCCCGCGGAGACCCAGTACTTC.

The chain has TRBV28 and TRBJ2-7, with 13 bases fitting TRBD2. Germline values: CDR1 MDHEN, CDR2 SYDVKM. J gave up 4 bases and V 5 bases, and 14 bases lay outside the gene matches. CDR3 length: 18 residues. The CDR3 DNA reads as TGTGCCAGCAGTGAGGGGACTAGCGGGATCCAATGGGGATACGAGCAGTACTTC. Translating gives CASSEGTSGIQWGYEQYF.

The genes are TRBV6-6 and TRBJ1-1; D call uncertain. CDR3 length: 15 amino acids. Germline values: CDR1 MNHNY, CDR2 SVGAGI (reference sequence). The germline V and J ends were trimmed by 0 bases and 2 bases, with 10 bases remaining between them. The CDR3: CASSYSVEVNTEAFF. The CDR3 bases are TGTGCCAGCAGTTACTCCGTAGAGGTAAACACTGAAGCTTTCTTT.

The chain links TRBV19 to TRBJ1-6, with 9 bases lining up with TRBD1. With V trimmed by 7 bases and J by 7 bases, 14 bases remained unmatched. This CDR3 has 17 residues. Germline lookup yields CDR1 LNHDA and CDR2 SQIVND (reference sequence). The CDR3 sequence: CASTRMSGTGRNSPLHF. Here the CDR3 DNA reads TGTGCCAGTACCCGAATGTCCGGGACAGGGCGCAATTCACCCCTCCACTTT.

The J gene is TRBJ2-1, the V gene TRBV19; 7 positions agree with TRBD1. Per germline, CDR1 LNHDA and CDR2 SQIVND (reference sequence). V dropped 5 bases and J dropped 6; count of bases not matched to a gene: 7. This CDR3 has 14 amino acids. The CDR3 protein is CASSGQVSSNEQFF. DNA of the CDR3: TGTGCCAGTAGTGGACAGGTGAGCTCCAATGAGCAGTTCTTC.

The chain's CDR3 is CASSVEQHTGELFF. The CDR3 nucleotides are TGTGCCAGCAGCGTAGAACAGCACACCGGGGAGCTGTTTTTT. The chain carries TRBV9 and TRBJ2-2; D ambiguous. The CDR3 consists of 14 residues. V lost 0 bases, J lost 3 bases, and 6 bases lay in between. Germline V gives CDR1 SGDLS, CDR2 YYNGEE.

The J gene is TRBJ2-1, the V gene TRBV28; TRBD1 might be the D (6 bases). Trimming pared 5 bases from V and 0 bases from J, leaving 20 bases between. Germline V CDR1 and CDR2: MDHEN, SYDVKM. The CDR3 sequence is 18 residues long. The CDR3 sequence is CASSHRPWRGGSYNEQFF. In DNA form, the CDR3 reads TGTGCCAGCAGTCACCGGCCTTGGAGAGGGGGCTCCTACAATGAGCAGTTCTTC.

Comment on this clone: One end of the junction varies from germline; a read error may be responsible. In DNA, the CDR3 is TGTGCCAGCAGTTTAGGGGAGGGTCAGCCCCAGCATTTT. It yields the protein CASSLGEGQPQHF. The V call is TRBV7-7, the J call TRBJ1-5; possible D gene TRBD1, 5 bases. The CDR3 covers 13 residues. Germline V gives CDR1 SSHAT, CDR2 FNYEAQ (reference sequence).

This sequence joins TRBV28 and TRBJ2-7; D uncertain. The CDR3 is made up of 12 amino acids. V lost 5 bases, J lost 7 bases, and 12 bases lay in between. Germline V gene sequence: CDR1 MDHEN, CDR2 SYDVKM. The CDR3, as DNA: TGTGCCAGCAGTAATCGTCCCCAGGAGCAGTACTTC. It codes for CASSNRPQEQYF.

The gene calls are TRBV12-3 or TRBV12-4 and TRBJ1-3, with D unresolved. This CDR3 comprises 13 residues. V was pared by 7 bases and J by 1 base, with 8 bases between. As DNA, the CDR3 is TGTGCCAGCACCCTACGGTCTGGAAACACCATATATTTT. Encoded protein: CASTLRSGNTIYF.

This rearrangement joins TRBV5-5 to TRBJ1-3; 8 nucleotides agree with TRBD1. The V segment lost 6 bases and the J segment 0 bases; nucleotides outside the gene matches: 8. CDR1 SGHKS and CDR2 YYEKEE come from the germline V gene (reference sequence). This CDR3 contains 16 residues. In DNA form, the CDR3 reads TGTGCCAGCAACCGCCCCGGGACAGGCTCTGGAAACACCATATATTTT. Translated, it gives CASNRPGTGSGNTIYF.

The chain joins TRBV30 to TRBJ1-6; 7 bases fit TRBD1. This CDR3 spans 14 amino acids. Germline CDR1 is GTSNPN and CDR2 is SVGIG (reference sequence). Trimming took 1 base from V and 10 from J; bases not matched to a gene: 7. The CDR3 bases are TGTGCCTGGAGTGCGCGACAGGGAGACTCACCCCTCCACTTT. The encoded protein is CAWSARQGDSPLHF.

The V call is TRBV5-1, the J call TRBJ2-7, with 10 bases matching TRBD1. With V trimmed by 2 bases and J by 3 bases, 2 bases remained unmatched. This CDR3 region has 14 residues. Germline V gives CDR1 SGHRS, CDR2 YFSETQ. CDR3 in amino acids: CASSFRDRGYEQYF. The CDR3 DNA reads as TGCGCCAGCAGCTTTAGGGACAGGGGCTACGAGCAGTACTTC. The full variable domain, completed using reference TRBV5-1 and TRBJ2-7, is KAGVTQTPRYLIKTRGQQVTLSCSPISGHRSVSWYQQTPGQGLQFLFEYFSETQRNKGNFPGRFSGRQFSNSRSEMNVSTLELGDSALYLCASSFRDRGYEQYFGPGTRLTVT.

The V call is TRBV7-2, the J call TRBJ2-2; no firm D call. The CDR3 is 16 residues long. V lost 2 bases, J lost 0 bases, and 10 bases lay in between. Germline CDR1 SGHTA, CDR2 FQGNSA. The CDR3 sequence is CASSLSYSANTGELFF. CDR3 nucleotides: TGTGCCAGCAGCTTATCGTACAGTGCGAACACCGGGGAGCTGTTTTTT.

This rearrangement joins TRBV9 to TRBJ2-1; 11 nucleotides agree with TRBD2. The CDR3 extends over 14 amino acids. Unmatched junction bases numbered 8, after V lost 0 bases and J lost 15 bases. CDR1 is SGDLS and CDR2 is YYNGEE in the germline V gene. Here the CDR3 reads CASSVGSSGRARFF. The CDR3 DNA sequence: TGTGCCAGCAGCGTAGGTAGTAGCGGGAGGGCCCGGTTCTTC.

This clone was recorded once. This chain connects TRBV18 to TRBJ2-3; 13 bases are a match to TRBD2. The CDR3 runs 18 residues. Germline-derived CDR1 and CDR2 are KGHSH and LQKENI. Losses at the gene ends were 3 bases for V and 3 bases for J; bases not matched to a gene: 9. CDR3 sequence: CASSPGLAGVGGTDTQYF. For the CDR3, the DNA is TGTGCCAGCTCACCCGGACTAGCGGGAGTAGGTGGGACAGATACGCAGTATTTT.

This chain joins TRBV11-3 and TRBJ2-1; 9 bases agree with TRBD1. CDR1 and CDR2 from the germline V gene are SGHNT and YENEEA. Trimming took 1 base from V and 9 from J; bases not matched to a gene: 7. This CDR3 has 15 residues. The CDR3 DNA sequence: TGTGCCAGCAGCTTAGGACAGGGGGGGAAGGCTGAGCAGTTCTTC. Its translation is CASSLGQGGKAEQFF.

The CDR3 reads CASSKALWRIEQFF. CDR3 coding DNA: TGTGCCAGCAGCAAAGCGCTCTGGCGGATTGAGCAGTTCTTC. The chain links TRBV21-1 to TRBJ2-1; TRBD2 is the table's D call and was not checked against the DNA. TRBV21-1 is tagged as a pseudogene. The CDR3 sequence is 14 residues long.